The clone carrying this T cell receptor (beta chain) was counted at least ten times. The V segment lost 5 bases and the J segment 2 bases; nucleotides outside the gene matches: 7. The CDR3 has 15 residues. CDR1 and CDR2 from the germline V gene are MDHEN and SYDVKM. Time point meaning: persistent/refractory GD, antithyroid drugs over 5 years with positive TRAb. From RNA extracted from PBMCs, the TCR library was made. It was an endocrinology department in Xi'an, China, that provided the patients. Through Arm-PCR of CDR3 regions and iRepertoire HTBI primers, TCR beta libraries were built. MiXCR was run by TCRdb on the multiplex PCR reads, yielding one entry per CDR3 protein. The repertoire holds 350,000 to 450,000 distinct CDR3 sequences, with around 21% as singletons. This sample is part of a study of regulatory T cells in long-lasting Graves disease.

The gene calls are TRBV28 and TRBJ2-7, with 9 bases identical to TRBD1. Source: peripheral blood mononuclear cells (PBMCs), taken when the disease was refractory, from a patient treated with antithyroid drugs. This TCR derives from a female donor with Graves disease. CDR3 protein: CASSPPGQGTYEQYF. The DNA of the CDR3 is TGTGCCAGCAGTCCACCGGGACAGGGAACCTACGAGCAGTACTTC.